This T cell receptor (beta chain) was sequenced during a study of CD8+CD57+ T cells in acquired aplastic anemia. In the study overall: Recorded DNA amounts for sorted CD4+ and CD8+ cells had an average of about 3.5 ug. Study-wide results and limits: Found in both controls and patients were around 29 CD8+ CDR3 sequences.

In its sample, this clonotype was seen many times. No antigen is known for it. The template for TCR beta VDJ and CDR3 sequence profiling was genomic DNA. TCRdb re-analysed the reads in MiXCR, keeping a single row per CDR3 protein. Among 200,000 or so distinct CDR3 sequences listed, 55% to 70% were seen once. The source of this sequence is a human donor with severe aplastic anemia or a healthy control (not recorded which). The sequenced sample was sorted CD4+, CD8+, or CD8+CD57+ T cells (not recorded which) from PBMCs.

The CDR3 reads CASSFGRAGPEAFF. In DNA, the CDR3 is TGCGCCAGCAGTTTTGGACGGGCCGGACCTGAAGCTTTCTTT. The chain combines TRBV5-1 with TRBJ1-1; D uncertain. CDR3 length: 14 residues. V was trimmed by 5 bases and J by 6 bases, leaving 17 bases between them. The V gene's germline CDR1 is SGHRS and CDR2 YFSETQ.